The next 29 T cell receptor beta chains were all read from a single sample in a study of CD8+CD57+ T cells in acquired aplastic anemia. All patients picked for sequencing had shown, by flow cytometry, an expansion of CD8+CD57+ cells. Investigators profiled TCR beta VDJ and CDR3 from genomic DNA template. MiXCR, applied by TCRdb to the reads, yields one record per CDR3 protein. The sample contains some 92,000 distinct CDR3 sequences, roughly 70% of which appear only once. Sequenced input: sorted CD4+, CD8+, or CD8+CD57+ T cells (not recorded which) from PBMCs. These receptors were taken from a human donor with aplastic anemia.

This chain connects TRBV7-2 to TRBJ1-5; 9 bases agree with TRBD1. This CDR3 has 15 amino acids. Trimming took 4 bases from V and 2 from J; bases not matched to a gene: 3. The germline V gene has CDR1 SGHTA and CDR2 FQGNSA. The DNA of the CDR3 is TGTGCCAGCAGCTGGGGACAGGGAGGCAATCAGCCCCAGCATTTT. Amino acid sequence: CASSWGQGGNQPQHF. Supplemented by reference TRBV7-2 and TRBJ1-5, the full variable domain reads GAGVSQSPSNKVTEKGKDVELRCDPISGHTALYWYRQSLGQGLEFLIYFQGNSAPDKSGLPSDRFSAERTGGSVSTLTIQRTQQEDSAVYLCASSWGQGGNQPQHFGDGTRLSIL.

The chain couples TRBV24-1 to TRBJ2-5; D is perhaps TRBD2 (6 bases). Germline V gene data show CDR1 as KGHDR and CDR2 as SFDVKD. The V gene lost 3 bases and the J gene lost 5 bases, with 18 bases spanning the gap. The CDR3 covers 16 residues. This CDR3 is CATSDPSSGGIETQYF. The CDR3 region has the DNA TGTGCCACCAGTGATCCGTCGTCGGGCGGGATCGAGACCCAGTACTTC.

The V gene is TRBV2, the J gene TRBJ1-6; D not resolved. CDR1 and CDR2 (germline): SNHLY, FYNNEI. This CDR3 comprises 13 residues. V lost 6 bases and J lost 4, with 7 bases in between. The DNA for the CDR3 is TGTGCCAGCAGCCCGCAATATAATTCACCCCTCCACTTT. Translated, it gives CASSPQYNSPLHF.

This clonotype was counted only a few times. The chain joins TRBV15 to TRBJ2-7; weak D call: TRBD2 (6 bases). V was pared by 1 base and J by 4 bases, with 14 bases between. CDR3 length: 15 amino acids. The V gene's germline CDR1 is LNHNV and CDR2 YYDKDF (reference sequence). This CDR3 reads CATSRVSGGQYEQYF. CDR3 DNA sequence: TGTGCCACCAGCAGAGTCTCTGGAGGGCAATACGAGCAGTACTTC.

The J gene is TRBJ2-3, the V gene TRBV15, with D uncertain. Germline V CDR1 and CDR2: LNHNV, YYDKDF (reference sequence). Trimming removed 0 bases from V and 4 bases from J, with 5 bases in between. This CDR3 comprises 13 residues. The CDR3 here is CATSREWADTQYF. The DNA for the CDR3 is TGTGCCACCAGCAGAGAATGGGCAGATACGCAGTATTTT.

The CDR3 DNA follows: TGTGCCAGTAGTATTGGCGGGACGGCAAACTACGAGCAGTACTTC. Protein sequence: CASSIGGTANYEQYF. V gene TRBV19 combines with J gene TRBJ2-7, with D possibly being TRBD2 (6 bases). The CDR3 contains 15 residues. The germline V gene has CDR1 LNHDA and CDR2 SQIVND (reference sequence). V lost 3 bases, J lost 3 bases, and 15 bases lay in between. The full variable domain, in which reference TRBV19 and TRBJ2-7 provide the parts outside the CDR3, is DGGITQSPKYLFRKEGQNVTLSCEQNLNHDAMYWYRQDPGQGLRLIYYSQIVNDFQKGDIAEGYSVSREKKESFPLTVTSAQKNPTAFYLCASSIGGTANYEQYFGPGTRLTVT.

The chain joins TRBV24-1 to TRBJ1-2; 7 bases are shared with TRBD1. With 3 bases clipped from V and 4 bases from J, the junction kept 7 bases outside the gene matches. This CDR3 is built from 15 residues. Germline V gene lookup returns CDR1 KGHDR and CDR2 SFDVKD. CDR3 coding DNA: TGTGCCACCAGTGATCCGGGACAGAGCCTCTATGGCTACACCTTC. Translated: CATSDPGQSLYGYTF.

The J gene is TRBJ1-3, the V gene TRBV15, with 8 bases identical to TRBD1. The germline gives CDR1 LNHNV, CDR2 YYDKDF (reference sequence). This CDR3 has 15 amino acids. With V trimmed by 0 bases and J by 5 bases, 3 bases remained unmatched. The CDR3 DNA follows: TGTGCCACCAGCAGAGATCGACAGGGGAGAAACACCATATATTTT. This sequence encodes CATSRDRQGRNTIYF.

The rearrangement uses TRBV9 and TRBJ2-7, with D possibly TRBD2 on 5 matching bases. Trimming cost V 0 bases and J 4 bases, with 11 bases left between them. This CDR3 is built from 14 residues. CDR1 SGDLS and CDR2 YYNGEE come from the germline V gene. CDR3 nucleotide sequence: TGTGCCAGCAGCGTAGCCGGAGAGGGATACGAGCAGTACTTC. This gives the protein CASSVAGEGYEQYF.

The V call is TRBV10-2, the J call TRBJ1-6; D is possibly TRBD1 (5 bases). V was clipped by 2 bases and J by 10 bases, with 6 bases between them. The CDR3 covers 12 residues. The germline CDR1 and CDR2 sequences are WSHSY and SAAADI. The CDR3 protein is CASSEDSSPLHF. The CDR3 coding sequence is TGCGCCAGCAGTGAGGACAGCTCACCCCTCCACTTT.

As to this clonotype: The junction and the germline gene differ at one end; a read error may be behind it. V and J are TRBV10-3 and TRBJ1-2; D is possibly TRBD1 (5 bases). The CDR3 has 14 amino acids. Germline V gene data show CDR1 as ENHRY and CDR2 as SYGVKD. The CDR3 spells CASSAGTVLGGYTF. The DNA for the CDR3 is TGTGCCAGCAGTGCGGGGACCGTCCTCGGTGGCTACACCTTC.

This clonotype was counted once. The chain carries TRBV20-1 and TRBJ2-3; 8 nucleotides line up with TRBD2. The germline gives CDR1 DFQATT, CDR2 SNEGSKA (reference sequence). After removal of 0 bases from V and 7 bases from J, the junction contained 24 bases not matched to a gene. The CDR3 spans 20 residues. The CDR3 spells CSARDPPVSGTRGAGNTQYF. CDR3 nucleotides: TGCAGTGCTAGAGATCCCCCCGTTAGCGGGACGCGGGGCGCGGGAAATACGCAGTATTTT.

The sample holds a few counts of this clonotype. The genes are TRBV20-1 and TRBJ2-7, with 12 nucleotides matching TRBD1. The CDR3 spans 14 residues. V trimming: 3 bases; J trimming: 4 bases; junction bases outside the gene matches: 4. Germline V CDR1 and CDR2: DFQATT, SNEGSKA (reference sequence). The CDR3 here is CSASGTGGRYEQYF. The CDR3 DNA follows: TGCAGTGCTAGTGGGACAGGGGGCCGGTACGAGCAGTACTTC.

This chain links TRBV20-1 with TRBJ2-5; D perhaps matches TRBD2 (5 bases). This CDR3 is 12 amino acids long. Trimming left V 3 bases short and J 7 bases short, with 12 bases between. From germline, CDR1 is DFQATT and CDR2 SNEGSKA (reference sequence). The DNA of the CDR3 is TGCAGTGCTAGCAGCGGCCCAGGGACCCAGTACTTC. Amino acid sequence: CSASSGPGTQYF.

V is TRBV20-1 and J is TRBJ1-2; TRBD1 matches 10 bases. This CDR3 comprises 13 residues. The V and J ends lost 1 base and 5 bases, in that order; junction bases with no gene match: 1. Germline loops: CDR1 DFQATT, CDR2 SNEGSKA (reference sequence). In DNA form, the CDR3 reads TGCAGTGCTAGAGGGACAGGGGGTTATGGCTACACCTTC. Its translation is CSARGTGGYGYTF.

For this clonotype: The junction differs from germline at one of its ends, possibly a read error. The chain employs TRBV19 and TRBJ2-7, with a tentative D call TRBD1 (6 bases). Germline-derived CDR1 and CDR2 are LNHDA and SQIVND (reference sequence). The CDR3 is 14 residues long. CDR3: CASRRTVSSYEQYF. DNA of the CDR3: TGTGCCAGTAGACGGACAGTAAGCTCCTATGAGCAGTACTTC.

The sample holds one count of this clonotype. The CDR3 nucleotides are TGTGCCAGCAGCCGGTATGGACTAGCGGGAGGTACAGATACGCAGTATTTT. This encodes CASSRYGLAGGTDTQYF. V gene TRBV11-1 combines with J gene TRBJ2-3, with 14 nucleotides matching TRBD2. V lost 5 bases, J lost 3 bases, and 7 bases stayed unmatched. The CDR3 has 17 residues. Germline CDR1 SGHAT, CDR2 FQDESV (reference sequence). Filled out from reference TRBV11-1 and TRBJ2-3, the complete variable domain reads EAEVAQSPRYKITEKSQAVAFWCDPISGHATLYWYRQILGQGPELLVQFQDESVVDDSQLPKDRFSAERLKGVDSTLKIQPAELGDSAMYLCASSRYGLAGGTDTQYFGPGTRLTVL.

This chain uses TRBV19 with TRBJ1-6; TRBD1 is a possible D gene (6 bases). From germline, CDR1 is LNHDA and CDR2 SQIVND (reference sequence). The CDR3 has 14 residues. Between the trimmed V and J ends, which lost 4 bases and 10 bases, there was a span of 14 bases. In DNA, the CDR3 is TGTGCCAGTAGTACCCAGGGGAGATTATCACCCCTCCACTTT. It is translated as CASSTQGRLSPLHF.

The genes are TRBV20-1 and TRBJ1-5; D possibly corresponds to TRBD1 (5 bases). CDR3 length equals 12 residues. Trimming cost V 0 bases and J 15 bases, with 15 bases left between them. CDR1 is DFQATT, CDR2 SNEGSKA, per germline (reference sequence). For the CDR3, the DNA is TGCAGTGCTAGAGATGGGGGACGCCCCGTGCATTTT. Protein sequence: CSARDGGRPVHF.

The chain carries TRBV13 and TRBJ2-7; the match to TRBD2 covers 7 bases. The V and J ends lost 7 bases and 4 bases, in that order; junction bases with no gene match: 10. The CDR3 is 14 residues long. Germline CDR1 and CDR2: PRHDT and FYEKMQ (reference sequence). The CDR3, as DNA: TGTGCCAGCACCTGGGGCCTAGCGGAGTACGAGCAGTACTTC. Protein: CASTWGLAEYEQYF.

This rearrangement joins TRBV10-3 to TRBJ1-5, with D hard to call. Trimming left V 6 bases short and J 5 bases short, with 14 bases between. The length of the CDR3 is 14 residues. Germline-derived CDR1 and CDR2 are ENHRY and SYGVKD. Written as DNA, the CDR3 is TGTGCCATCAGGTCAGCTCTACGAGATCAGCCCCAGCATTTT. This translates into CAIRSALRDQPQHF.

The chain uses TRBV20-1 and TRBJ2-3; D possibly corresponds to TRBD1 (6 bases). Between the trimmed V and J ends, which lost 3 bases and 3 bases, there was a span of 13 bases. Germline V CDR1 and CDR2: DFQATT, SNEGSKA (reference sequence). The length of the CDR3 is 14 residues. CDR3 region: CSASRQGMTDTQYF. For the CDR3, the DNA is TGCAGTGCTAGCAGGCAGGGGATGACAGATACGCAGTATTTT.

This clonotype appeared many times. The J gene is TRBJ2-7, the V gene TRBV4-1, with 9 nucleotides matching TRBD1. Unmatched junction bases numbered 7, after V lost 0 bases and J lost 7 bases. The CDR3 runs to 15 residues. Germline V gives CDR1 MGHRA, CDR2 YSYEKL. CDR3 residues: CASSQDGDRAEEQYF. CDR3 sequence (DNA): TGCGCCAGCAGCCAAGATGGGGACAGGGCCGAAGAGCAGTACTTC.

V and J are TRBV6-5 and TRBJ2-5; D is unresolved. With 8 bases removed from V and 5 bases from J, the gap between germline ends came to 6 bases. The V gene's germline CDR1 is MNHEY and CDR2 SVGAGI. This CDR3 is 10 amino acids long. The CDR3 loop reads CASGEETQYF. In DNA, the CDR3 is TGTGCCAGCGGTGAGGAGACCCAGTACTTC.

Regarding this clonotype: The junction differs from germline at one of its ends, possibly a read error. The DNA of the CDR3 is TGTGCCAGCAGCCCGAGAGCCCAAAAGACCCAGTACTTC. Protein: CASSPRAQKTQYF. This chain uses TRBV7-9 with TRBJ2-5; no definite D call. This CDR3 has 13 residues. Germline V lookup: CDR1 SEHNR, CDR2 FQNEAQ (reference sequence).

This chain's CDR3 is CASSMDRTSAQYF. The CDR3 nucleotides are TGTGCCAGTAGTATGGATAGGACATCGGCCCAGTACTTC. The chain has TRBV19 and TRBJ2-5, with a weak D call TRBD1 (5 bases). The CDR3 length is 13 residues. CDR1 LNHDA and CDR2 SQIVND come from the germline V gene (reference sequence). The ends were cut back, 3 bases at V and 9 bases at J, with 14 bases in the middle. Supplemented by reference TRBV19 and TRBJ2-5, the full variable domain reads DGGITQSPKYLFRKEGQNVTLSCEQNLNHDAMYWYRQDPGQGLRLIYYSQIVNDFQKGDIAEGYSVSREKKESFPLTVTSAQKNPTAFYLCASSMDRTSAQYFGPGTRLLVL.

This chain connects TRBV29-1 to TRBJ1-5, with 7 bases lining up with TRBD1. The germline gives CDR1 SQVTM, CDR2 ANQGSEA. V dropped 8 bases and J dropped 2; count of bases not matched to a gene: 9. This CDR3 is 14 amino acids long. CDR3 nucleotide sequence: TGCAGCCCTTATGACAGGGTCGGCAATCAGCCCCAGCATTTT. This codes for CSPYDRVGNQPQHF.

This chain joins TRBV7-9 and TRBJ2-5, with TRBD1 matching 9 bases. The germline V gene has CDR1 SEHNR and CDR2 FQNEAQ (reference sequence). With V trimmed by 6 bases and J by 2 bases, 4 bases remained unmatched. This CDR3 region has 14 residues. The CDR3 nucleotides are TGTGCCAGCAGTTGGGGGACAGGGCAAGAGACCCAGTACTTC. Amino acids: CASSWGTGQETQYF.

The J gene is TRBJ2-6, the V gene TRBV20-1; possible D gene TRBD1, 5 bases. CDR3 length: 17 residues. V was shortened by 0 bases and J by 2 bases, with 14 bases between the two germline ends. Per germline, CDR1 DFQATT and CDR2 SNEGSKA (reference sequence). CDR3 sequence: CSAREQVRHAGANVLTF. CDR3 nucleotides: TGCAGTGCTAGAGAACAGGTTCGACATGCTGGGGCCAACGTCCTGACTTTC.